These 2 T cell receptor beta chains originate from one sample sequenced in a study of control samples from healthy donors and cancer patients. Sequencing was performed with immunoSEQ multiplex PCR; in TCRdb, only in-frame clones are kept and a portion is missing. The sample holds 150,000 to 170,000 clones, over 85% seen once. The sample taken for sequencing was blood. Receptors were obtained from a man aged 40-55 years in good health.

The chain combines TRBV28 with TRBJ2-3; 11 nucleotides match TRBD2. The CDR3 is 17 amino acids. V trimming: 6 bases; J trimming: 2 bases; junction bases outside the gene matches: 10. Germline V gene sequence: CDR1 MDHEN, CDR2 SYDVKM. CDR3 protein: CASRVGLSGGATDTQYF. The CDR3 nucleotides read TGTGCCAGCAGGGTGGGACTTAGCGGGGGGGCCACAGATACGCAGTATTTT.

The CDR3 protein is CATKWGDGNTIYF. The CDR3 region has the DNA TGTGCCACCAAATGGGGGGACGGAAACACCATATATTTT. The chain employs TRBV24-1 and TRBJ1-3; possible D gene TRBD1, 5 bases. CDR1 and CDR2 from the germline V gene are KGHDR and SFDVKD. V dropped 8 bases and J dropped 4 bases, with 11 bases sitting between them. The CDR3 sequence is 13 residues long.